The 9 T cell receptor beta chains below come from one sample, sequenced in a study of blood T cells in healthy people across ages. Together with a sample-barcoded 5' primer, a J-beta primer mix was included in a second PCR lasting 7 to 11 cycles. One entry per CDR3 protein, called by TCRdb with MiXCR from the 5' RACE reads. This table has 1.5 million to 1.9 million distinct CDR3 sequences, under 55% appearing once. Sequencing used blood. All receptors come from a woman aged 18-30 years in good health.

CDR3 sequence reads: CAISEDRTSYNEQYF. CDR3 sequence (DNA): TGTGCCATCAGTGAGGACAGGACCTCCTACAATGAGCAGTACTTC. V is TRBV10-3 and J is TRBJ2-1; TRBD1 might be the D (6 bases). The closer fit of TRBJ2-7 to the DNA end suggests the J call may be wrong. CDR3 length: 15 amino acids. CDR1 ENHRY and CDR2 SYGVKD come from the germline V gene.

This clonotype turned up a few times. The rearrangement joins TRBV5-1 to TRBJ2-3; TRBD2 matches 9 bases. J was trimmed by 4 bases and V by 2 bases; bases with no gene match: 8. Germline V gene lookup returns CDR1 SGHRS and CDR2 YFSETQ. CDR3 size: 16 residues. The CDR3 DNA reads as TGCGCCAGCAGCTTATTAGGCGGGGGGGCCGCAGATACGCAGTATTTT. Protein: CASSLLGGGAADTQYF.

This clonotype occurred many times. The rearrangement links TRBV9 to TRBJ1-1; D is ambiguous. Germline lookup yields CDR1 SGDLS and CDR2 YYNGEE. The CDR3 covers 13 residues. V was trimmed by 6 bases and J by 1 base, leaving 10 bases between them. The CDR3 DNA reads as TGTGCCAGCAATCCGCGGGGGAACACTGAAGCTTTCTTT. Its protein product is CASNPRGNTEAFF.

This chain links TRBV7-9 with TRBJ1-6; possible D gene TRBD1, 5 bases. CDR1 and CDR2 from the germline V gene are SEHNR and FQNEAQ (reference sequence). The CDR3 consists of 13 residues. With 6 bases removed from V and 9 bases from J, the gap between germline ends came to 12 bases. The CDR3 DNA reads TGTGCCAGCAGAACCCGGGGGGGTTCACCCCTCCACTTT. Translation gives CASRTRGGSPLHF.

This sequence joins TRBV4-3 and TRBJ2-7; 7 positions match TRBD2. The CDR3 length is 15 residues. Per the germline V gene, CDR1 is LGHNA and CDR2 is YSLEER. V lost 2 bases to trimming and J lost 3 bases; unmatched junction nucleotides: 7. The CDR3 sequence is CASSQIGGGGYEQYF. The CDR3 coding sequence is TGCGCCAGCAGCCAAATAGGAGGCGGGGGCTACGAGCAGTACTTC.

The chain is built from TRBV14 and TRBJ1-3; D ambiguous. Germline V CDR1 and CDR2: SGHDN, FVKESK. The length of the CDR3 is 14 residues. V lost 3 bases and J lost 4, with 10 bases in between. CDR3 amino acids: CASSHLRGGNTIYF. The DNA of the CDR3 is TGTGCCAGCAGCCACCTGCGTGGAGGAAACACCATATATTTT.

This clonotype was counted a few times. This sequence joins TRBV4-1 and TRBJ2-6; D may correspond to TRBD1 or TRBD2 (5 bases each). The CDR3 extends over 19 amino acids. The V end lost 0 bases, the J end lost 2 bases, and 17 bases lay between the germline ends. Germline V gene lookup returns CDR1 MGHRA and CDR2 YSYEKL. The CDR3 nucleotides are TGCGCCAGCAGCCAAGATTATCCAGGGACGGGCGCTGGGGCCAACGTCCTGACTTTC. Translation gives CASSQDYPGTGAGANVLTF.

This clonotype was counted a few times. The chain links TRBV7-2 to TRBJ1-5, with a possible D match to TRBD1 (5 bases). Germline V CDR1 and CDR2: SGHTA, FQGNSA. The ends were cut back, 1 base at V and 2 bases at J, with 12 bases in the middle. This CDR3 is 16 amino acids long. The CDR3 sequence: CASSLGGGKGNQPQHF. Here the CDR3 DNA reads TGTGCCAGCAGCTTAGGTGGGGGGAAGGGCAATCAGCCCCAGCATTTT.

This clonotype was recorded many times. CDR3 nucleotide sequence: TGTGCCAGCAGAGTCTCTAGGGTTCCGACCTACGAGCAGTACTTC. Encoded protein: CASRVSRVPTYEQYF. This chain connects TRBV12-3 or TRBV12-4 to TRBJ2-7; D not resolved. V lost 6 bases and J lost 2, with 17 bases in between. The CDR3 has 15 residues.